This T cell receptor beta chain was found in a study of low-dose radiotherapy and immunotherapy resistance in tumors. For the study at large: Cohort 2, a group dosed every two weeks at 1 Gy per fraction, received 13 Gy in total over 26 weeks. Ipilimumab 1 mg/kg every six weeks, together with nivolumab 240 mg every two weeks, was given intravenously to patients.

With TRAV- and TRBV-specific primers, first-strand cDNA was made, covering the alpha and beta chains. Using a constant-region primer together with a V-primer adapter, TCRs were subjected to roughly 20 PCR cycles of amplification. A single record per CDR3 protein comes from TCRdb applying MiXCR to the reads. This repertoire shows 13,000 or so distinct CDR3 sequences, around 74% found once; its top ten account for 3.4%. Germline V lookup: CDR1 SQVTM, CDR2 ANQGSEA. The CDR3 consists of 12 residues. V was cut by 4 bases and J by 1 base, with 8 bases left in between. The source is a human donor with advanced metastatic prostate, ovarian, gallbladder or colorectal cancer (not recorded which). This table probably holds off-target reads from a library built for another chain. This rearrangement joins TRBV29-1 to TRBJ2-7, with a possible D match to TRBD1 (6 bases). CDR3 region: CSVAQGSYEQYF. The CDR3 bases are TGCAGCGTTGCACAGGGTTCCTACGAGCAGTACTTC.